The 16 T cell receptor beta chains below were found in one sample sequenced in a study of vaccination and CD4 T cells after COVID-19. The treatment is: approximately nine-day PBMC culture with coronavirus spike peptide pools or control peptides (ViraFEST assay). Once obtained from cultured CD4+ T cells, the DNA was sequenced using the Oncomine TCR Beta short-read assay. TCRdb re-derived calls from the PCR reads in MiXCR, one entry per CDR3 protein. This table has around 8,000 distinct CDR3 sequences, roughly half appearing once. Antigens of these TCRs are unknown. Sequenced material: CD4+ T cells from blood, cultured in vitro. The receptors stem from a human donor who had recovered from COVID-19.

By share of the sample, this clonotype is medium-sized. V usage is TRBV6-5 and J usage is TRBJ1-1; 9 positions agree with TRBD1. CDR1 and CDR2 (germline): MNHEY, SVGAGI. This CDR3 is built from 15 residues. The junction had 3 bases not matched to a gene; V was cut back by 3 bases and J by 1 base. The CDR3 DNA reads as TGTGCCAGCAGTTATGGGACAGGGAGGAACACTGAAGCTTTCTTT. Protein product: CASSYGTGRNTEAFF.

This clonotype was seen more than once but under ten times. This chain connects TRBV12-5 to TRBJ2-5; possible D gene TRBD1, 6 bases. With 2 bases removed from V and 1 base from J, the gap between germline ends came to 20 bases. This CDR3 has 18 residues. Germline-derived CDR1 and CDR2 are LGHNT and FRNRAP. CDR3 region: CASGLYGSLTGGQETQYF. The CDR3 nucleotides read TGTGCTAGTGGTTTGTACGGCTCTTTGACAGGAGGCCAAGAGACCCAGTACTTC.

With regard to this clonotype: A single base separates this from a much larger clone, so it may be a read error. The rearrangement links TRBV12-3 or TRBV12-4 to TRBJ1-2, with a weak D call TRBD1 (5 bases). Trimming removed 3 bases at V and 0 bases at J, with 20 bases between. CDR3 length: 18 residues. The CDR3 region is CASSFLRKDKGPNYGYTF. Here the CDR3 DNA reads TGTGCCAGCAGTTTCCTGAGAAAGGACAAGGGGCCTAACTATGGCTACACCTTC.

The J gene is TRBJ2-7, the V gene TRBV5-4, with 7 bases that match TRBD2. Losses at the gene ends were 0 bases for V and 3 bases for J; bases not matched to a gene: 3. Germline V lookup: CDR1 SGHNT, CDR2 YYREEE (reference sequence). This CDR3 contains 14 residues. The DNA for the CDR3 is TGTGCCAGCAGCTTGGTATGGGGGGGCTACGAGCAGTACTTC. Translation: CASSLVWGGYEQYF.

This clonotype was picked up a small number of times. J is TRBJ1-6 and V is TRBV6-1; perhaps TRBD1 as D (5 bases). This CDR3 has 12 amino acids. V dropped 5 bases and J dropped 9 bases, with 8 bases sitting between them. Germline V gives CDR1 MNHNS, CDR2 SASEGT. CDR3: CASSTRVSPLHF. CDR3 coding DNA: TGTGCCAGCAGTACCAGGGTTTCACCCCTCCACTTT.

This clonotype has only a few counts. V and J are TRBV20-1 and TRBJ1-5; D is perhaps TRBD1 (5 bases). The length of the CDR3 is 15 residues. V shed 0 bases and J shed 1 base, with 10 bases lying between them. Looked up from germline, CDR1 is DFQATT and CDR2 is SNEGSKA (reference sequence). The DNA of the CDR3 is TGCAGTGCTAGAGACCCGGGACGGAGCAATCAGCCCCAGCATTTT. It specifies CSARDPGRSNQPQHF.

The V gene is TRBV4-3, the J gene TRBJ2-3; no clear D gene. This CDR3 has 13 amino acids. With 2 bases removed from V and 2 bases from J, the gap between germline ends came to 5 bases. The germline CDR1 and CDR2 sequences are LGHNA and YSLEER. CDR3 protein: CASSQLFTDTQYF. CDR3 nucleotide sequence: TGCGCCAGCAGCCAATTGTTCACAGATACGCAGTATTTT.

The chain links TRBV5-1 to TRBJ2-5, with 10 bases aligning to TRBD2. CDR1 is SGHRS and CDR2 is YFSETQ in the germline V gene. The trim removed 0 bases at V and 2 bases at J, leaving 4 bases unmatched. The CDR3 totals 16 residues. The CDR3 spells CASSLGGTSVQETQYF. The CDR3 nucleotides are TGCGCCAGCAGCTTGGGGGGGACTAGCGTACAAGAGACCCAGTACTTC.

This clonotype has only a few counts. The CDR3 DNA sequence: TGTGCCACCGCTACCAAATTCCGGGACAGCTATACCAAGAGGGACCAGTACTTC. Translating gives CATATKFRDSYTKRDQYF. The chain uses TRBV27 and TRBJ2-5, with TRBD1 matching 7 bases. Losses at the gene ends were 10 bases for V and 10 bases for J; bases not matched to a gene: 30. Germline V CDR1 and CDR2: MNHEY, SMNVEV (reference sequence). This CDR3 spans 18 amino acids.

Comments on this clonotype: One end of the junction varies from germline; a read error may be responsible. The chain is built from TRBV7-9 and TRBJ1-2, with D possibly matching TRBD1 (5 bases). Germline-derived CDR1 and CDR2 are SEHNR and FQNEAQ (reference sequence). CDR3 length: 15 amino acids. The CDR3 DNA sequence: TGTCCCAGCAGCTTTCGGGCAGGGCCGAACTATGGCTACACCTTC. The encoded protein is CPSSFRAGPNYGYTF.

The chain is built from TRBV7-9 and TRBJ1-5; tentative D call: TRBD1 (6 bases). Deletions cut 4 bases from V and 3 bases from J, with 10 bases between. CDR3 size: 14 residues. Germline-derived CDR1 and CDR2 are SEHNR and FQNEAQ (reference sequence). In DNA, the CDR3 is TGTGCCAGCAGCTCACAGGGTGACAATCAGCCCCAGCATTTT. Translating gives CASSSQGDNQPQHF.

This rearrangement joins TRBV6-5 to TRBJ1-5, with D possibly being TRBD1 (6 bases). From germline, CDR1 is MNHEY and CDR2 SVGAGI. The ends were cut back, 1 base at V and 6 bases at J, with 7 bases in the middle. CDR3 length: 13 residues. The CDR3 protein is CASSYLGGQPQHF. CDR3 nucleotide sequence: TGTGCCAGCAGTTACTTAGGGGGTCAGCCCCAGCATTTT.

The J gene is TRBJ2-5, the V gene TRBV5-1; 9 bases are a match to TRBD1. Per germline, CDR1 SGHRS and CDR2 YFSETQ. Unmatched junction bases numbered 8, after V lost 4 bases and J lost 4 bases. The CDR3 loop spans 15 amino acids. This CDR3 is CASSITGGLGETQYF. The CDR3 coding sequence is TGCGCCAGCAGCATCACAGGGGGCCTCGGAGAGACCCAGTACTTC.

V and J are TRBV7-9 and TRBJ2-5; 10 bases fit TRBD1. V dropped 5 bases and J dropped 3; count of bases not matched to a gene: 9. The V gene's germline CDR1 is SEHNR and CDR2 FQNEAQ (reference sequence). The CDR3 runs to 16 residues. DNA for the CDR3: TGTGCCAGCAGCCAAGGGGACAGGGGATTTGAAGAGACCCAGTACTTC. Its translation: CASSQGDRGFEETQYF.

This chain uses TRBV7-9 with TRBJ2-7; D is undetermined. Trimming removed 7 bases at V and 2 bases at J, with 18 bases between. Germline lookup yields CDR1 SEHNR and CDR2 FQNEAQ (reference sequence). The CDR3 contains 15 residues. CDR3 DNA: TGTGCCAGCACTTTTAAGGGTGATCCGACCTACGAGCAGTACTTC. Translation gives CASTFKGDPTYEQYF.

This clonotype was found once. The chain joins TRBV18 to TRBJ1-1; 12 positions match TRBD1. The ends lost 8 bases at V and 1 base at J; junction bases unmatched: 2. CDR3 size: 14 residues. CDR1 and CDR2 from the germline V gene are KGHSH and LQKENI. The CDR3 sequence: CASTGQGANTEAFF. The CDR3 nucleotides read TGTGCCAGCACGGGACAGGGGGCGAACACTGAAGCTTTCTTT.